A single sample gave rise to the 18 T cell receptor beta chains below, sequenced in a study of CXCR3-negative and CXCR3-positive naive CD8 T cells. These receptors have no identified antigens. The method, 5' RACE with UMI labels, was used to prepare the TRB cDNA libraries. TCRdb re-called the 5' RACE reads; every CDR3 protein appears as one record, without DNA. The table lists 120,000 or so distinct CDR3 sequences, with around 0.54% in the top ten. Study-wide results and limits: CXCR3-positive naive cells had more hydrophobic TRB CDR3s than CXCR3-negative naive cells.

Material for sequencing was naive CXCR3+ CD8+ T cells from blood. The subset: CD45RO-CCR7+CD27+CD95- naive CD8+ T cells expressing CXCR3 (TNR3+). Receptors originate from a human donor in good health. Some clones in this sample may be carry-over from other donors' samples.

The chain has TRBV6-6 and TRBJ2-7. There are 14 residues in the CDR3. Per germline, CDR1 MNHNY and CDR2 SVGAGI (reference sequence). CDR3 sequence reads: CASSYSYGFYEQYF.

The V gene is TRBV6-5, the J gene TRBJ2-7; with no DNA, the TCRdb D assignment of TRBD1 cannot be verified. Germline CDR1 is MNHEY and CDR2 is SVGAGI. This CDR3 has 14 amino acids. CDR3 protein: CASSYRDRAYEQYF.

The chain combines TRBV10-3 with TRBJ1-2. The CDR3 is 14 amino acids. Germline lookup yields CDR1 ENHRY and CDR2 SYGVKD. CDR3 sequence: CAISDGRVGYGYTF.

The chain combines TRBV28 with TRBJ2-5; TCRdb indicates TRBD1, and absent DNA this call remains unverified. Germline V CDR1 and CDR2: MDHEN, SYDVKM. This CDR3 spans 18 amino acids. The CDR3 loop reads CASSSRDVLTAFQETQYF.

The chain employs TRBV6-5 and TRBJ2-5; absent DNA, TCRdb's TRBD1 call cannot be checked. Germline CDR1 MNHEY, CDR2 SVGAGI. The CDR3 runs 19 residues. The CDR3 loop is CASSPAGPRGLKAQETQYF.

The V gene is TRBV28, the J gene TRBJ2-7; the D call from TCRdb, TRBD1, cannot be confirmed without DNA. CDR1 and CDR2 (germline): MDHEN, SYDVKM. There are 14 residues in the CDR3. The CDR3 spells CASSGDRGEYEQYF.

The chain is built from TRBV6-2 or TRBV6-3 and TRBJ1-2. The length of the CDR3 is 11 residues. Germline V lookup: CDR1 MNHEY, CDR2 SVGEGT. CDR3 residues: CASGQNYGYTF.

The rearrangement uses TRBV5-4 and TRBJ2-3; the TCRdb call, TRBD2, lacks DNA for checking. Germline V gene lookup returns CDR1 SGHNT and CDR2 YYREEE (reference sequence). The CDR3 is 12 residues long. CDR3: CASSLIADTQYF.

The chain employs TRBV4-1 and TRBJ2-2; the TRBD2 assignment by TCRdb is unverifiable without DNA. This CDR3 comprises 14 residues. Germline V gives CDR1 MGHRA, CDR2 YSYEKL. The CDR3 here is CASARRLKDGELFF.

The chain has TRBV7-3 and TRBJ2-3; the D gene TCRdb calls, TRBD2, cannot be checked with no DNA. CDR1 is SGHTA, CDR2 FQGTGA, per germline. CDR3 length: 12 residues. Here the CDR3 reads CASSFGSGVQYF.

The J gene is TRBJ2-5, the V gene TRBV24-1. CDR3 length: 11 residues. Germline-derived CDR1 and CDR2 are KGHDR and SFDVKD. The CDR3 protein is CATTRQETQYF.

CDR3 in amino acids: CASRPGTGGLEQYF. The V and J genes are TRBV12-3 or TRBV12-4 and TRBJ2-7; TCRdb's D call of TRBD1 is untestable without DNA. The CDR3 extends over 14 amino acids.

This CDR3 is CASSPSGSAYNEQFF. V gene TRBV11-2 combines with J gene TRBJ2-1. This CDR3 has 15 amino acids. CDR1 is SGHAT, CDR2 FQNNGV, per germline. The full variable domain, in which reference TRBV11-2 and TRBJ2-1 provide the parts outside the CDR3, is EAGVAQSPRYKIIEKRQSVAFWCNPISGHATLYWYQQILGQGPKLLIQFQNNGVVDDSQLPKDRFSAERLKGVDSTLKIQPAKLEDSAVYLCASSPSGSAYNEQFFGPGTRLTVL.

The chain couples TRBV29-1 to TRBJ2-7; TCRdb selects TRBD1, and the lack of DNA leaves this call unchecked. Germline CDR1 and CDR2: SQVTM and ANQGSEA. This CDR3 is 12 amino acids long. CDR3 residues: CSAQGQYYEQYF.

This chain's CDR3 is CASSFPQERRDQYF. V is TRBV12-3 or TRBV12-4 and J is TRBJ2-5; as DNA is missing, the TRBD2 call by TCRdb cannot be tested. The CDR3 loop spans 14 amino acids.

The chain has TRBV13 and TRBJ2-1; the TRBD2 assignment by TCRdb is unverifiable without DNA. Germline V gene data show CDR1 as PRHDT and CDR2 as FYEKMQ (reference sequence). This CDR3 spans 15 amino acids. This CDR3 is CASSLIRGLEYEQFF.

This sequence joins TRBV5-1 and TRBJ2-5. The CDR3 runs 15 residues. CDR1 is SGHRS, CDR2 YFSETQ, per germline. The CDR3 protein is CASSLEGNLQETQYF.

The CDR3 reads CASSQELGEDPSEKLFF. The rearrangement uses TRBV14 and TRBJ1-4; the D call of TRBD1 rests on TCRdb alone, since no DNA is present to check it. This CDR3 contains 17 residues. Per the germline V gene, CDR1 is SGHDN and CDR2 is FVKESK.